These T cell receptor beta chains were read from a single sample in a study of human T cells and chemical hapten exposure. TCRdb reprocessed the RACE reads via MiXCR and lists one record per CDR3 protein. Among about 120,000 distinct CDR3 sequences listed, about 14% were seen once. Sequenced material: whole blood, taken in connection with sensitization to the hapten diphenylcyclopropenone (DPC). The receptors here all came from a woman younger than 30 with alopecia areata. Some clones in this sample may be carry-over from other donors' samples. Each CDR3 is given with its conserved first and last residue. A D gene is named only where the DNA matches it firmly. A clone size is listed for some rows: how often the clone was seen (once, few, many), or a class if it is expanded.

CDR3aa	CDR3nt	j_gene	v_gene	abundance	d_gene
CASSFRDRVGDEQFF	TGCGCCAGCAGCTTCCGGGACAGGGTTGGCGATGAGCAGTTCTTC	TRBJ2-1	TRBV5-1	.	TRBD1
CSARVTAQPQYF	TGCAGTGCTAGAGTGACGGCCCAACCACAGTACTTC	TRBJ2-7	TRBV20-1	.	.
CASSPEAIQPQHF	TGTGCCAGCTCACCTGAGGCAATTCAGCCCCAGCATTTT	TRBJ1-5	TRBV18	.	.
CASSPRGAASYEQYF	TGTGCCAGCAGTCCCCGGGGAGCCGCCTCCTACGAGCAGTACTTC	TRBJ2-7	TRBV28	many	.
CALSTGTPTTNEKLFF	TGTGCCCTCAGTACTGGGACACCCACAACTAATGAAAAACTGTTTTTT	TRBJ1-4	TRBV30	many	.
CASSSGQGVYTGELFF	TGTGCCAGCAGCTCAGGACAGGGTGTATACACCGGGGAGCTGTTTTTT	TRBJ2-2	TRBV7-7	few	TRBD1
CASSQLGPNSPLHF	TGTGCCAGCAGCCAACTTGGTCCGAATTCACCCCTCCACTTT	TRBJ1-6	TRBV6-6	.	.
CASSSTSGGRVNIQYF	TGTGCCAGCAGCTCCACTAGCGGGGGGCGGGTGAACATTCAGTACTTC	TRBJ2-4	TRBV7-2	many	TRBD2
CATRAPEGSNSPLHF	TGTGCCACCAGGGCGCCCGAAGGGTCTAATTCACCCCTCCACTTT	TRBJ1-6	TRBV6-2/TRBV6-3	few	.
CASSTASATNTEAFF	TGTGCCAGCAGTACCGCCAGTGCGACGAACACTGAAGCTTTCTTT	TRBJ1-1	TRBV12-3/TRBV12-4	.	.
CASSQGTVSGTEAFF	TGTGCCAGCAGCCAAGGGACGGTCAGCGGCACTGAAGCTTTCTTT	TRBJ1-1	TRBV3-1	.	.
CASSPTGALGSPLHF	TGTGCCAGCTCACCGACAGGGGCCCTTGGGTCACCCCTCCACTTT	TRBJ1-6	TRBV18	.	TRBD1
CASSHHRTGRSSGNTIYF	TGCGCCAGCAGCCACCACCGGACAGGACGATCCTCTGGAAACACCATATATTTT	TRBJ1-3	TRBV4-1	.	TRBD1
CAWSEGQGFQPQHF	TGTGCCTGGAGTGAGGGACAGGGTTTTCAGCCCCAGCATTTT	TRBJ1-5	TRBV30	.	TRBD1
CASSRGGARELFF	TGCGCCAGCAGCCGCGGGGGGGCCCGGGAGCTGTTTTTT	TRBJ2-2	TRBV4-3	.	TRBD2
CASSPGPTGEIKGYTF	TGTGCCAGCTCACCAGGGCCAACAGGGGAGATTAAAGGCTACACCTTC	TRBJ1-2	TRBV18	once	TRBD1
CASSLEWPPLHF	TGTGCCAGCAGCCTAGAGTGGCCACCCCTCCACTTT	TRBJ1-6	TRBV28	few	.
CSVDQSRGGVNIQYF	TGCAGCGTTGACCAGTCCCGGGGAGGGGTGAACATTCAGTACTTC	TRBJ2-4	TRBV29-1	few	TRBD2
CASSLVGANTGELFF	TGTGCCAGCAGTTTGGTCGGCGCGAACACCGGGGAGCTGTTTTTT	TRBJ2-2	TRBV12-3/TRBV12-4	.	.
CASTADRGGYGYTF	TGCGCCAGCACCGCTGACAGGGGAGGCTATGGCTACACCTTC	TRBJ1-2	TRBV5-1	many	TRBD1
CASKTRDRGLDTQYF	TGTGCCAGCAAAACCCGGGACAGGGGGTTGGATACGCAGTATTTT	TRBJ2-3	TRBV27	.	TRBD1
CASSQGDGRIQETQYF	TGCGCCAGCAGCCAAGGCGACGGGCGGATACAAGAGACCCAGTACTTC	TRBJ2-5	TRBV4-3	.	.
CASSPPGWYGYTF	TGTGCCAGCTCACCACCAGGGTGGTATGGCTACACCTTC	TRBJ1-2	TRBV18	few	.
CASSWGSTGYTF	TGTGCCAGCAGTTGGGGTTCGACCGGCTACACCTTC	TRBJ1-2	TRBV5-4	many	.
CASSLVQGAHYGYTF	TGCGCCAGCAGCTTGGTACAGGGGGCGCACTATGGCTACACCTTC	TRBJ1-2	TRBV5-1	few	TRBD1
CASSETQGAYTEAFF	TGTGCCAGCAGTGAAACCCAGGGGGCGTACACTGAAGCTTTCTTT	TRBJ1-1	TRBV2	.	TRBD1
CASSWDTDNEQFF	TGTGCCAGCAGCTGGGACACGGACAATGAGCAGTTCTTC	TRBJ2-1	TRBV13	.	.
CATSRDMTKDTQYF	TGTGCCACCAGCAGAGATATGACTAAAGATACGCAGTATTTT	TRBJ2-3	TRBV15	.	.
CSVASDRDLYEQYF	TGCAGCGTTGCCTCCGACAGGGACCTCTACGAGCAGTACTTC	TRBJ2-7	TRBV29-1	.	TRBD1
CASSQFSVSTTGELFF	TGTGCCAGCAGCCAATTCAGCGTTTCGACCACCGGGGAGCTGTTTTTT	TRBJ2-2	TRBV7-6	.	.
CASSYARSRTYEQYF	TGTGCCAGCAGTTACGCACGGTCGAGAACCTACGAGCAGTACTTC	TRBJ2-7	TRBV6-6	.	.
CASTGAPRGQPQHF	TGTGCCAGCACCGGGGCCCCACGGGGTCAGCCCCAGCATTTT	TRBJ1-5	TRBV12-3/TRBV12-4	.	.
CASSPLGSPWDSYNEQFF	TGTGCCAGCTCACCTCTGGGGTCCCCCTGGGACTCCTACAATGAGCAGTTCTTC	TRBJ2-1	TRBV18	.	.
CASSPETGSGGSPLHF	TGCGCCAGCAGCCCAGAGACAGGCAGTGGGGGATCACCCCTCCACTTT	TRBJ1-6	TRBV4-3	few	.
CASSGQGAYEQYF	TGTGCCAGCAGCGGACAGGGGGCCTACGAGCAGTACTTC	TRBJ2-7	TRBV9	many	TRBD1
CASSLVASGGRYEQYF	TGTGCCAGCAGCTTGGTGGCTAGCGGGGGCCGCTACGAGCAGTACTTC	TRBJ2-7	TRBV5-4	few	TRBD2
CSARKTGDRTEAFF	TGCAGTGCCAGGAAAACAGGGGATAGGACTGAAGCTTTCTTT	TRBJ1-1	TRBV20-1	few	TRBD1
CASSLMGVGNGYTF	TGTGCCAGCAGCTTAATGGGTGTAGGGAATGGCTACACCTTC	TRBJ1-2	TRBV7-9	many	.
CASSQVLAGWIDTQYF	TGCGCCAGCAGCCAAGTACTCGCGGGGTGGATAGATACGCAGTATTTT	TRBJ2-3	TRBV4-3	many	.
CASSDRTNTEAFF	TGTGCCAGCAGTGACAGGACGAACACTGAAGCTTTCTTT	TRBJ1-1	TRBV6-4	many	.
CASTETGITEAFF	TGTGCCAGCACCGAGACAGGGATTACTGAAGCTTTCTTT	TRBJ1-1	TRBV6-1	.	TRBD1
CASSRGTDQETQYF	TGTGCCAGTAGCCGCGGGACTGATCAAGAGACCCAGTACTTC	TRBJ2-5	TRBV19	.	.
CSARGTGSYGYTF	TGCAGTGCTAGAGGAACAGGAAGCTATGGCTACACCTTC	TRBJ1-2	TRBV20-1	.	.
CASSHRGQGRSPLHF	TGTGCCAGCAGCCACAGAGGACAGGGGCGTTCACCCCTCCACTTT	TRBJ1-6	TRBV7-6	few	TRBD1
CASSLSGTSGRSYNEQFF	TGTGCCAGCAGCTTGTCCGGGACTAGCGGGCGTTCCTACAATGAGCAGTTCTTC	TRBJ2-1	TRBV11-2	many	TRBD2
CASSQAPGQFLIGELFF	TGCGCCAGCAGCCAAGCTCCAGGACAGTTCCTCATAGGGGAGCTGTTTTTT	TRBJ2-2	TRBV4-3	.	.
CASSSPRGFSGNTIYF	TGTGCCAGCAGCTCCCCTCGCGGATTCTCTGGAAACACCATATATTTT	TRBJ1-3	TRBV5-4	few	.
CATSGNDRGGFF	TGTGCCACCAGCGGGAATGACAGGGGCGGGTTCTTC	TRBJ2-1	TRBV15	.	TRBD1
CSARSQTRGLSYNEQFF	TGCAGTGCTAGATCCCAGACACGGGGGCTCTCCTACAATGAGCAGTTCTTC	TRBJ2-1	TRBV20-1	few	.